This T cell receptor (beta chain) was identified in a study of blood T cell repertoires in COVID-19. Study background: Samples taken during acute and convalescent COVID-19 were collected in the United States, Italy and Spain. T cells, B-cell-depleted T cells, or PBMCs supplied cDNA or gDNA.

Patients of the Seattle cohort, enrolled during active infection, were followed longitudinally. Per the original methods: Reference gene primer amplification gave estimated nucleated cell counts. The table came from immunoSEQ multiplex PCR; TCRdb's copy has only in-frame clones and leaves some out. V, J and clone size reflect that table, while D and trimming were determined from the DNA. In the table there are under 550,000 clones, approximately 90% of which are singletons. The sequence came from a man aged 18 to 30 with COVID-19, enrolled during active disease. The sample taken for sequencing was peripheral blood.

The CDR3 loop reads CASSQLGTVYNEQFF. Written as DNA, the CDR3 is TGTGCCAGCAGCCAATTAGGGACAGTCTACAATGAGCAGTTCTTC. The genes are TRBV4-2 and TRBJ2-1, with 7 bases identical to TRBD1. V gave up 2 bases and J gave up 3 bases; unmatched junction bases: 4. Germline V gives CDR1 LGHNA, CDR2 YNFKEQ. The CDR3 loop spans 15 amino acids.